Presented here are 11 T cell receptor beta chains from one specimen sequenced in a study of regulatory T cells in long-lasting Graves disease. Sample time point: newly diagnosed GD, antithyroid drugs for less than 3 months. With RNA extracted from PBMCs as input, the TCR library was made. With iRepertoire HTBI primers and Arm-PCR of CDR3 regions, TCR beta libraries were built. TCRdb ran MiXCR on the multiplex PCR reads and lists one entry per CDR3 protein. The repertoire holds about 330,000 distinct CDR3 sequences, 15% to 20% seen once, with around 20% in the top ten. These same records also appear under a second study, on T cells in Graves' hyperthyroidism and ophthalmopathy.

The sample was peripheral blood mononuclear cells (PBMCs), taken at new diagnosis, from a patient treated with antithyroid drugs. The receptors originated from a woman aged 18-29 years with Graves disease.

This clonotype was picked up many times. The gene calls are TRBV3-1 and TRBJ2-5; D not resolved. The CDR3 has 13 residues. Trimming pared 4 bases from V and 4 bases from J, leaving 10 bases between. Germline CDR1 is LGHDT and CDR2 is YNNKEL (reference sequence). DNA of the CDR3: TGTGCCAGCAGCCCTCCTGATGCAGAGACCCAGTACTTC. This sequence encodes CASSPPDAETQYF.

This clonotype was recorded many times. The chain links TRBV2 to TRBJ1-2; 12 bases line up with TRBD1. The germline V gene encodes CDR1 SNHLY and CDR2 FYNNEI. With 7 bases clipped from V and 4 bases from J, the junction kept 7 bases outside the gene matches. CDR3 length: 15 amino acids. The CDR3 DNA sequence: TGTGCCAGCACCCTGGGACAGGGGGCAGGCTATGGCTACACCTTC. Encoded protein: CASTLGQGAGYGYTF.

This clonotype was observed at least ten times. The V gene is TRBV30, the J gene TRBJ2-4; no firm D call. This CDR3 has 12 residues. CDR1 GTSNPN and CDR2 SVGIG come from the germline V gene (reference sequence). Deletions cut 2 bases from V and 0 bases from J, with 2 bases between. The CDR3 is CAWSLAKNIQYF. CDR3 DNA sequence: TGTGCCTGGAGTCTAGCCAAAAACATTCAGTACTTC.

V gene TRBV5-4 combines with J gene TRBJ2-2; possible D gene TRBD1, 6 bases. Germline V gives CDR1 SGHNT, CDR2 YYREEE (reference sequence). This CDR3 comprises 16 residues. V lost 0 bases and J lost 1, with 10 bases in between. The CDR3 sequence is CASSLGVRGNTGELFF. In DNA, the CDR3 is TGTGCCAGCAGCTTGGGGGTCAGGGGGAACACCGGGGAGCTGTTTTTT.

A few counts support this clonotype. This may stem from a read error, because a much larger clone lies one nucleotide away. The rearrangement joins TRBV7-9 to TRBJ2-1; 13 bases agree with TRBD2. After removal of 4 bases from V and 4 bases from J, the junction contained 10 bases not matched to a gene. This CDR3 is built from 18 residues. The germline gives CDR1 SEHNR, CDR2 FQNEAQ (reference sequence). The CDR3 region has the DNA TGTGCCAGCAGCTACCCGGGACTAGCGGGATCGAGTTACAATGAGCAGTTCTTC. As protein: CASSYPGLAGSSYNEQFF.

The chain recombines TRBV11-2 with TRBJ1-5; D might be TRBD1 (5 bases). V gave up 1 base and J gave up 4 bases, with 11 bases separating them. The CDR3 is 15 amino acids. Germline values: CDR1 SGHAT, CDR2 FQNNGV. The CDR3 region is CASSLGGRVNQPQHF. CDR3 nucleotides: TGTGCCAGCAGCTTAGGGGGCAGGGTTAATCAGCCCCAGCATTTT.

In this sample, this clonotype turned up many times. V usage is TRBV3-1 and J usage is TRBJ1-2; D remains unclear. The CDR3 consists of 14 residues. Trimming stripped 0 bases from V and 4 bases from J, with 9 bases between. In germline, CDR1 is LGHDT, CDR2 YNNKEL (reference sequence). DNA for the CDR3: TGTGCCAGCAGCCAAGATATGGCCGCCTATGGCTACACCTTC. Translated, it gives CASSQDMAAYGYTF.

The J gene is TRBJ2-7, the V gene TRBV29-1; 9 bases are shared with TRBD1. Germline assignment: CDR1 SQVTM and CDR2 ANQGSEA. The V gene end was trimmed by 3 bases and the J gene end by 4 bases; junction bases not matched to a gene: 13. The CDR3 covers 16 residues. CDR3 in DNA: TGCAGCGTTGAGGACAGGGGAATAAGGGGGATGTACGAGCAGTACTTC. This codes for CSVEDRGIRGMYEQYF.

V usage is TRBV6-1 and J usage is TRBJ2-2, with D tentatively TRBD2 (5 bases). Trimming stripped 4 bases from V and 9 bases from J, with 9 bases between. Germline-derived CDR1 and CDR2 are MNHNS and SASEGT. The CDR3 runs to 12 residues. CDR3 sequence (DNA): TGTGCCAGCAGTGTTTCGGGGTGGGAGCTGTTTTTT. Translating gives CASSVSGWELFF.

This clonotype occurred many times. The chain joins TRBV9 to TRBJ1-1, with a weak D call TRBD1 (6 bases). There are 18 residues in the CDR3. Germline values: CDR1 SGDLS, CDR2 YYNGEE. Between the trimmed V and J ends, which lost 4 bases and 3 bases, there was a span of 25 bases. CDR3 bases: TGTGCCAGCAGCTCTCAAAGGGGGGCAGGGAGTGTGGACACTGAAGCTTTCTTT. It translates to CASSSQRGAGSVDTEAFF. Complete variable domain (other parts from reference TRBV9 and TRBJ1-1): DSGVTQTPKHLITATGQRVTLRCSPRSGDLSVYWYQQSLDQGLQFLIQYYNGEERAKGNILERFSAQQFPDLHSELNLSSLELGDSALYFCASSSQRGAGSVDTEAFFGQGTRLTVV.

This clonotype was counted many times. The CDR3 here is CASKGDSLSGNTIYF. The CDR3 DNA reads as TGTGCCAGCAAGGGGGACAGCCTCTCTGGAAACACCATATATTTT. V gene TRBV2 combines with J gene TRBJ1-3, with TRBD1 identical over 7 bases. Unmatched junction bases numbered 6, after V lost 7 bases and J lost 0 bases. Germline V CDR1 and CDR2: SNHLY, FYNNEI. The CDR3 runs 15 residues.